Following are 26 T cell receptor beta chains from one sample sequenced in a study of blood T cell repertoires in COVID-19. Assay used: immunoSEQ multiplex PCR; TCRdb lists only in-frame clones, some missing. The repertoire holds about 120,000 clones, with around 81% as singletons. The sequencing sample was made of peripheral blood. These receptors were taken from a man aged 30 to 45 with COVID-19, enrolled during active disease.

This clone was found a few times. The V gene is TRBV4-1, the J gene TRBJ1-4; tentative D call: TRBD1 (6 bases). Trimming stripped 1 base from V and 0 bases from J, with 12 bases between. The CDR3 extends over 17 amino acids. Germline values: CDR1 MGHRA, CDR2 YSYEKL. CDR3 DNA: TGCGCCAGCAGCCAAGCAGGACAGATTGCAACTAATGAAAAACTGTTTTTT. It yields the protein CASSQAGQIATNEKLFF.

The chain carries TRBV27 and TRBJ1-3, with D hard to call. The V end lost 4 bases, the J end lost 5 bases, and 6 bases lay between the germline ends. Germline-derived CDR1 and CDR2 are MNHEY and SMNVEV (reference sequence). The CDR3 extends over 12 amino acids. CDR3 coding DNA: TGTGCCAGCAGTTCCCCCAGAAACACCATATATTTT. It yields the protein CASSSPRNTIYF.

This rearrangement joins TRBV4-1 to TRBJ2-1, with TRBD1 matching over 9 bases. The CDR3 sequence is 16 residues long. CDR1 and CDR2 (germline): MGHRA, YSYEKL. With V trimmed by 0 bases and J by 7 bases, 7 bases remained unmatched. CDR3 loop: CASSQEQGAFPNEQFF. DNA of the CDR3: TGCGCCAGCAGCCAAGAACAGGGGGCATTCCCTAATGAGCAGTTCTTC.

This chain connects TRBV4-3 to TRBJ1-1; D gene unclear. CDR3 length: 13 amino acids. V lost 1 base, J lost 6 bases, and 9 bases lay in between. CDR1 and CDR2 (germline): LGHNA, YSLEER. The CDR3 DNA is TGCGCCAGCAGCCAAGCAGGCCTTTCTGAAGCTTTCTTT. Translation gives CASSQAGLSEAFF.

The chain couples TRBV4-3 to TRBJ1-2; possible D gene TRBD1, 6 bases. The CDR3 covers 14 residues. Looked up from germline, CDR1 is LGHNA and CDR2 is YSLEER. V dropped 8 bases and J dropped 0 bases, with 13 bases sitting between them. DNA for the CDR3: TGCGCCAGCGCTCCGGACAGTACTAACTATGGCTACACCTTC. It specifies CASAPDSTNYGYTF.

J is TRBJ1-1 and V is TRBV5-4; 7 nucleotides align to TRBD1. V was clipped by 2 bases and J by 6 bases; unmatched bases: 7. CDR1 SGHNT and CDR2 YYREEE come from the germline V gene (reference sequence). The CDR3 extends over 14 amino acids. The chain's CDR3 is CASSFKQGSPEAFF. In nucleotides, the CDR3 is TGTGCCAGCAGCTTTAAACAGGGGTCCCCTGAAGCTTTCTTT.

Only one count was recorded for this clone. The CDR3 sequence is CSVEAGANSPLHF. The CDR3 DNA reads TGCAGCGTAGAGGCAGGGGCCAATTCACCCCTCCACTTT. The chain joins TRBV29-1 to TRBJ1-6; TRBD1 might be the D (6 bases). The CDR3 spans 13 residues. CDR1 is SQVTM and CDR2 is ANQGSEA in the germline V gene. With 6 bases removed from V and 7 bases from J, the gap between germline ends came to 13 bases.

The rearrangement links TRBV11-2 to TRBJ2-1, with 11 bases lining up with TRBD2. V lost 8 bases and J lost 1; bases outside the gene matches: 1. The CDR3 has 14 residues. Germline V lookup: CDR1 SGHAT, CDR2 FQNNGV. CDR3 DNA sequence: TGTGCCAGCCGACTAGCGGGATCCTACAATGAGCAGTTCTTC. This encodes CASRLAGSYNEQFF. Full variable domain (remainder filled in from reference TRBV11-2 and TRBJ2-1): EAGVAQSPRYKIIEKRQSVAFWCNPISGHATLYWYQQILGQGPKLLIQFQNNGVVDDSQLPKDRFSAERLKGVDSTLKIQPAKLEDSAVYLCASRLAGSYNEQFFGPGTRLTVL.

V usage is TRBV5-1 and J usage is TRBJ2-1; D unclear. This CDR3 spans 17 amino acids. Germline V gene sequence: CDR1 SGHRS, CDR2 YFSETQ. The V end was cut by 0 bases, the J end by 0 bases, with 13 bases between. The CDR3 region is CASSLEAAVSSYNEQFF. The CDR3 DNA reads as TGCGCCAGCAGCTTGGAGGCTGCGGTAAGCTCCTACAATGAGCAGTTCTTC.

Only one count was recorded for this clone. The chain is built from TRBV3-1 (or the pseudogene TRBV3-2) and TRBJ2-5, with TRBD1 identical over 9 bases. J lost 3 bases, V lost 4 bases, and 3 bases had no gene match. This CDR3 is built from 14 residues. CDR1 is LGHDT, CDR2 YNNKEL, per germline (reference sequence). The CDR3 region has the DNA TGTGCCAGCAGCCGGGGGGACAGGGAAGAGACCCAGTACTTC. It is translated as CASSRGDREETQYF.

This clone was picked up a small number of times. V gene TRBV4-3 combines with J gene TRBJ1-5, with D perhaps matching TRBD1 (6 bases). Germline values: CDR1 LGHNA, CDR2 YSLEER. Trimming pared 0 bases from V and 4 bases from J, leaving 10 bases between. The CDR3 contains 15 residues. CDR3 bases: TGCGCCAGCAGCCAAGAATTCGGACAGAATCAGCCCCAGCATTTT. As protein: CASSQEFGQNQPQHF.

The CDR3 loop reads CASSRDSGNTIYF. The CDR3 nucleotides are TGTGCCAGCAGCAGGGACTCTGGAAACACCATATATTTT. This rearrangement joins TRBV6-5 to TRBJ1-3; D is perhaps TRBD1 (5 bases). The CDR3 totals 13 residues. V was clipped by 6 bases and J by 0 bases, with 6 bases between them. CDR1 and CDR2 (germline): MNHEY, SVGAGI.

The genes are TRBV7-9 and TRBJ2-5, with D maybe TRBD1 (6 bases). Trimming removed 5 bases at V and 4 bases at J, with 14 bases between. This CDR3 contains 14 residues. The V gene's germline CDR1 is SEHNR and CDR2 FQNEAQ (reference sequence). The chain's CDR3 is CASSRRGGAETQYF. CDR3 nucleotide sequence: TGTGCCAGCAGCCGCAGAGGGGGTGCAGAGACCCAGTACTTC.

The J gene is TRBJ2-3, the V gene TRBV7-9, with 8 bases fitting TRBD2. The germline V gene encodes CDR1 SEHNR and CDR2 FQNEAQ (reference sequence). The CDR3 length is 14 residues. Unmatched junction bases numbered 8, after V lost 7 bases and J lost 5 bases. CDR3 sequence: CASIPRGGGDTQYF. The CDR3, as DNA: TGTGCCAGCATCCCCCGGGGGGGCGGAGATACGCAGTATTTT.

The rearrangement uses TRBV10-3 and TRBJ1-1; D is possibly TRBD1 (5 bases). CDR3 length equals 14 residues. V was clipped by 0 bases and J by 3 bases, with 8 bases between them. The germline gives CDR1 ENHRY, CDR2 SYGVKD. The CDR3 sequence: CAISESEGYTEAFF. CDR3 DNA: TGTGCCATCAGTGAGTCGGAGGGGTACACTGAAGCTTTCTTT.

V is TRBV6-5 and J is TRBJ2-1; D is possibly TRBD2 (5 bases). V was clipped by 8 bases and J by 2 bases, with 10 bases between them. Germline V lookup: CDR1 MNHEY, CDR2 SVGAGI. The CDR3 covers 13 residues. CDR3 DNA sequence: TGTGCCAGCTGGACGGGAACCTACAATGAGCAGTTCTTC. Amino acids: CASWTGTYNEQFF.

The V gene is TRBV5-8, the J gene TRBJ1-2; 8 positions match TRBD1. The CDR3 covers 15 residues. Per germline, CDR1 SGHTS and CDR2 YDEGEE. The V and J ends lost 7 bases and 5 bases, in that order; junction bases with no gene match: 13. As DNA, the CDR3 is TGTGCCAGCGAATGGCAGGGGGCTTCTATTTATGGCTACACCTTC. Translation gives CASEWQGASIYGYTF.

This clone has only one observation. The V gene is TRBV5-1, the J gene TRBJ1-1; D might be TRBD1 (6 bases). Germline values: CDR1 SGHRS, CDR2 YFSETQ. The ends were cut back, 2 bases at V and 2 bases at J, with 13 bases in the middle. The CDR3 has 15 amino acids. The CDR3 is CASSFQGSVNTEAFF. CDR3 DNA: TGCGCCAGCAGCTTTCAGGGGAGCGTTAACACTGAAGCTTTCTTT.

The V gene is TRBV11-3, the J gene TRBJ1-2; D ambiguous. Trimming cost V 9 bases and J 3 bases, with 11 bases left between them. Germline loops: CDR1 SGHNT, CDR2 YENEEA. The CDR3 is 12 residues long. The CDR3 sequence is CASSTDDYGYTF. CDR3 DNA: TGTGCCAGTTCCACAGATGACTATGGCTACACCTTC. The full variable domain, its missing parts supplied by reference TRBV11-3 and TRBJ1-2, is EAGVVQSPRYKIIEKKQPVAFWCNPISGHNTLYWYLQNLGQGPELLIRYENEEAVDDSQLPKDRFSAERLKGVDSTLKIQPAELGDSAVYLCASSTDDYGYTFGSGTRLTVV.

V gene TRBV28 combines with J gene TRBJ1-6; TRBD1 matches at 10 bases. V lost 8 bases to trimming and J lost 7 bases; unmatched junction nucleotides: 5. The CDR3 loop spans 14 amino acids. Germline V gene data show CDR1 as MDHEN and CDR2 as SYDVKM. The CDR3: CASAGTGVNSPLHF. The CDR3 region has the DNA TGTGCCAGCGCCGGGACAGGGGTAAATTCACCCCTCCACTTT.

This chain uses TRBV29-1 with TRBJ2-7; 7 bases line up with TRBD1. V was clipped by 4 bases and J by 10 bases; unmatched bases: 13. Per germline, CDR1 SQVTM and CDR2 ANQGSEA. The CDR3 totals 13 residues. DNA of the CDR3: TGCAGCGTTGTTGAAGGGGGCCTCCGCCTACAGTACTTC. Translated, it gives CSVVEGGLRLQYF.

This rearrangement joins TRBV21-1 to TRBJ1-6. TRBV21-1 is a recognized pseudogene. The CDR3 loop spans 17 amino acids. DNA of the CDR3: TGTGCCAGCACTCCGCACCGGAGGGTAACAGATAATTCACCCCTCCACTTT. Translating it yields CASTPHRRVTDNSPLHF.

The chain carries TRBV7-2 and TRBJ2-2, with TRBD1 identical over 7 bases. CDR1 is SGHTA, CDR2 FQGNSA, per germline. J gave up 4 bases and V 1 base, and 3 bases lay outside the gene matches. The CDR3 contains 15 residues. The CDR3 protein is CASSLEQGITGELFF. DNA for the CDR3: TGTGCCAGCAGCTTAGAACAGGGGATCACCGGGGAGCTGTTTTTT.

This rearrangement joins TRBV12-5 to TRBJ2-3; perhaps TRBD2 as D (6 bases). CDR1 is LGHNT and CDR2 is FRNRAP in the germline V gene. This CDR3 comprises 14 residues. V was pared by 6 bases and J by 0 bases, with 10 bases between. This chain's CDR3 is CASGAGTSTDTQYF. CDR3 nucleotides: TGTGCTAGTGGAGCCGGGACTAGCACAGATACGCAGTATTTT.

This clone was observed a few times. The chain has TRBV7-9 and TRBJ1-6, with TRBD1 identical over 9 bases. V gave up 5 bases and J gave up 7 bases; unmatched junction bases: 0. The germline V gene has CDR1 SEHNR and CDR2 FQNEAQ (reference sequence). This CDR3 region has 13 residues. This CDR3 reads CASSGTGNSPLHF. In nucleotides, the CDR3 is TGTGCCAGCAGCGGGACAGGGAATTCACCCCTCCACTTT. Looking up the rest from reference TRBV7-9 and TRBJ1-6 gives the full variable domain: DTGVSQNPRHKITKRGQNVTFRCDPISEHNRLYWYRQTLGQGPEFLTYFQNEAQLEKSRLLSDRFSAERPKGSFSTLEIQRTEQGDSAMYLCASSGTGNSPLHFGNGTRLTVT.

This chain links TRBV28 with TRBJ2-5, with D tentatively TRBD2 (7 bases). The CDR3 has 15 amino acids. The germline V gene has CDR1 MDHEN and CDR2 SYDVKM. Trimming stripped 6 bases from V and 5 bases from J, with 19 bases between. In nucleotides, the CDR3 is TGTGCCAGCAGGGCCTTCGGCAGGGGAGGGGAGACCCAGTACTTC. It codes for CASRAFGRGGETQYF.